The 28 T cell receptor beta chains in this list originate from one sample, sequenced in a study of blood T cell repertoires in COVID-19. Using immunoSEQ multiplex PCR, the repertoire was profiled, and TCRdb retains in-frame clones only, with some absent. The data hold some 200,000 clones, with 84% observed a single time. The sequencing input was peripheral blood. The receptors originated from a woman of 80 years or more with COVID-19, enrolled during active disease.

The chain couples TRBV2 to TRBJ1-3; D possibly corresponds to TRBD1 (5 bases). The CDR3 is 14 residues long. Germline CDR1 and CDR2: SNHLY and FYNNEI. V lost 1 base to trimming and J lost 7 bases, with 11 bases between them. CDR3 loop: CASSEENRRNTIYF. CDR3 nucleotide sequence: TGTGCCAGCAGTGAAGAGAACAGGCGCAACACCATATATTTT. The variable domain in full, completed from reference TRBV2 and TRBJ1-3, reads EPEVTQTPSHQVTQMGQEVILRCVPISNHLYFYWYRQILGQKVEFLVSFYNNEISEKSEIFDDQFSVERPDGSNFTLKIRSTKLEDSAMYFCASSEENRRNTIYFGEGSWLTVV.

The chain couples TRBV19 to TRBJ1-2; 10 positions agree with TRBD1. The J segment lost 6 bases and the V segment lost 4 bases, leaving 2 bases of the junction unmatched. The CDR3 extends over 13 amino acids. Germline V gives CDR1 LNHDA, CDR2 SQIVND (reference sequence). The DNA of the CDR3 is TGTGCCAGTAGTAGGGGACAGGGGAATGGCTACACCTTC. It encodes CASSRGQGNGYTF. The full variable domain, in which reference TRBV19 and TRBJ1-2 provide the parts outside the CDR3, is DGGITQSPKYLFRKEGQNVTLSCEQNLNHDAMYWYRQDPGQGLRLIYYSQIVNDFQKGDIAEGYSVSREKKESFPLTVTSAQKNPTAFYLCASSRGQGNGYTFGSGTRLTVV.

This rearrangement joins TRBV6-2 or TRBV6-3 to TRBJ1-5, with D tentatively TRBD1 (6 bases). The V end lost 4 bases, the J end lost 9 bases, and 13 bases lay between the germline ends. CDR1 and CDR2 from the germline V gene are MNHEY and SVGEGT. This CDR3 contains 13 residues. The DNA for the CDR3 is TGTGCCAGCAGTTTCAATCAGGGGTCGCCCCAGCATTTT. Translated: CASSFNQGSPQHF.

This rearrangement joins TRBV5-8 to TRBJ2-2; possibly TRBD2 for D (5 bases). This CDR3 contains 13 residues. With 5 bases removed from V and 3 bases from J, the gap between germline ends came to 8 bases. Per the germline V gene, CDR1 is SGHTS and CDR2 is YDEGEE. CDR3 in amino acids: CASRGVDTGELFF. The CDR3 DNA reads TGTGCCAGCAGGGGAGTCGACACCGGGGAGCTGTTTTTT. The variable domain in full, completed from reference TRBV5-8 and TRBJ2-2, reads EAGVTQSPTHLIKTRGQQATLRCSPISGHTSVYWYQQALGLGLQFLLWYDEGEERNRGNFPPRFSGRQFPNYSSELNVNALELEDSALYLCASRGVDTGELFFGEGSRLTVL.

This chain links TRBV28 with TRBJ2-5, with D perhaps matching TRBD2 (5 bases). The CDR3 runs to 16 residues. The V gene lost 7 bases and the J gene lost 5 bases, with 23 bases spanning the gap. Germline V gene sequence: CDR1 MDHEN, CDR2 SYDVKM. In DNA, the CDR3 is TGTGCCAGCAAATTCACTAACCCGGGGTTTCAGGAGACCCAGTACTTC. Protein sequence: CASKFTNPGFQETQYF.

The chain is built from TRBV19 and TRBJ2-1, with D possibly TRBD2 on 6 matching bases. Germline CDR1 LNHDA, CDR2 SQIVND (reference sequence). V lost 7 bases and J lost 7, with 17 bases in between. The CDR3 loop spans 14 amino acids. CDR3 protein: CASTLEQGGNEQFF. DNA for the CDR3: TGTGCCAGTACCTTGGAGCAGGGAGGAAATGAGCAGTTCTTC.

This sequence joins TRBV18 and TRBJ2-5; D gene ambiguous. The germline V gene has CDR1 KGHSH and CDR2 LQKENI. V lost 6 bases, J lost 4 bases, and 15 bases lay in between. This CDR3 is built from 14 residues. CDR3 amino acids: CASSPPLYAETQYF. CDR3 nucleotides: TGTGCCAGCTCGCCCCCTCTCTATGCAGAGACCCAGTACTTC.

The genes are TRBV2 and TRBJ1-4, with D perhaps matching TRBD1 (5 bases). CDR1 SNHLY and CDR2 FYNNEI come from the germline V gene. V was shortened by 3 bases and J by 0 bases, with 17 bases between the two germline ends. The CDR3 consists of 18 residues. The CDR3 is CASSEVEGWEATNEKLFF. The CDR3 coding sequence is TGTGCCAGCAGTGAGGTGGAGGGGTGGGAAGCAACTAATGAAAAACTGTTTTTT.

This chain uses TRBV6-6 with TRBJ2-3; 10 bases match TRBD2. Germline CDR1 is MNHNY and CDR2 is SVGAGI (reference sequence). Trimming cost V 8 bases and J 7 bases; bases outside gene matches: 15. The CDR3 sequence is 16 residues long. The CDR3 reads CASGLRERGGINTQYF. The CDR3 nucleotides are TGTGCCAGCGGACTAAGGGAGCGGGGGGGCATTAATACGCAGTATTTT.

V and J are TRBV19 and TRBJ2-3; 9 bases map to TRBD2. The CDR3 has 15 amino acids. Germline loops: CDR1 LNHDA, CDR2 SQIVND (reference sequence). The junction had 7 bases not matched to a gene; V was cut back by 7 bases and J by 2 bases. The CDR3 sequence is CASKVSGGLTDTQYF. The CDR3 DNA follows: TGTGCCAGTAAAGTTAGCGGGGGCCTCACAGATACGCAGTATTTT.

V gene TRBV7-9 combines with J gene TRBJ2-7, with D maybe TRBD2 (6 bases). The V end lost 0 bases, the J end lost 9 bases, and 15 bases lay between the germline ends. This CDR3 comprises 14 residues. Germline V lookup: CDR1 SEHNR, CDR2 FQNEAQ (reference sequence). CDR3 residues: CASSLAGTEGRQYV. In DNA, the CDR3 is TGTGCCAGCAGCTTAGCGGGCACGGAGGGGAGGCAGTACGTC.

As to this clone: Distinct nucleotide sequences in the sample also encode this CDR3. This chain links TRBV15 with TRBJ2-2, with TRBD1 as a possible D gene (5 bases). This CDR3 is 14 amino acids long. Germline loops: CDR1 LNHNV, CDR2 YYDKDF (reference sequence). Trimming shortened V by 0 bases and J by 7 bases, and 9 bases separated the two germline ends. The CDR3 DNA reads TGTGCCACCAGCAGAGATCATCAGGGCGGGGAGCTGTTTTTT. It yields the protein CATSRDHQGGELFF.

This chain uses TRBV2 with TRBJ1-5; D remains ambiguous. The CDR3 loop spans 13 amino acids. V gave up 1 base and J gave up 6 bases, with 7 bases separating them. Germline V gene sequence: CDR1 SNHLY, CDR2 FYNNEI. The CDR3 loop is CASSEVEGQPQHF. CDR3 in DNA: TGTGCCAGCAGTGAAGTGGAGGGTCAGCCCCAGCATTTT.

The V gene is TRBV6-5, the J gene TRBJ1-4; D uncertain. The CDR3 has 15 residues. V was clipped by 6 bases and J by 10 bases, with 21 bases between them. In germline, CDR1 is MNHEY, CDR2 SVGAGI. The CDR3 sequence is CASRMDGVVSGKLFF. The CDR3 DNA sequence: TGTGCCAGCAGGATGGACGGGGTTGTCTCGGGAAAACTGTTTTTT.

The chain employs TRBV10-1 and TRBJ2-2, with TRBD1 as a possible D gene (5 bases). Germline values: CDR1 WNHNN, CDR2 SYGVQD (reference sequence). The V end lost 2 bases, the J end lost 2 bases, and 6 bases lay between the germline ends. The CDR3 has 14 amino acids. For the CDR3, the DNA is TGCGCCAGCAGTGAGGACAGTAACACCGGGGAGCTGTTTTTT. This encodes CASSEDSNTGELFF.

This clone has just one count. The V call is TRBV5-4, the J call TRBJ2-3; 14 bases are a match to TRBD2. V dropped 0 bases and J dropped 5; count of bases not matched to a gene: 5. CDR1 SGHNT and CDR2 YYREEE come from the germline V gene (reference sequence). This CDR3 is built from 17 residues. The CDR3 coding sequence is TGTGCCAGCAGCTTGGGGACTAGCGGGGGGCAAGGAGATACGCAGTATTTT. It specifies CASSLGTSGGQGDTQYF.

This clone was seen once. Here the CDR3 DNA reads TGTGCCAGCAGCCGCTATATCGAACAGGGGATCTCCTACAATGAGCAGTTCTTC. Translation: CASSRYIEQGISYNEQFF. This chain connects TRBV7-6 to TRBJ2-1, with TRBD1 matching 7 bases. Germline values: CDR1 SGHVS, CDR2 FNYEAQ. The CDR3 runs to 18 residues. With V trimmed by 5 bases and J by 0 bases, 13 bases remained unmatched.

This chain connects TRBV27 to TRBJ1-2; a possible D gene is TRBD1 (5 bases). This CDR3 has 12 amino acids. V was cut by 0 bases and J by 14 bases, with 13 bases left in between. The germline gives CDR1 MNHEY, CDR2 SMNVEV (reference sequence). CDR3 amino acids: CASSLSGGSWTF. CDR3 bases: TGTGCCAGCAGTTTATCGGGGGGGTCGTGGACCTTC.

This chain links TRBV5-4 with TRBJ1-5, with D possibly TRBD1 on 6 matching bases. V gave up 3 bases and J gave up 2 bases, with 9 bases separating them. This CDR3 has 14 amino acids. CDR1 is SGHNT and CDR2 is YYREEE in the germline V gene (reference sequence). The CDR3 DNA follows: TGTGCCAGCAGCTCACAGGGTGGCAATCAGCCCCAGCATTTT. Translating it yields CASSSQGGNQPQHF.

V gene TRBV6-6 combines with J gene TRBJ2-7; a weak D match, TRBD1 (8 bases). This CDR3 is 15 amino acids long. Germline values: CDR1 MNHNY, CDR2 SVGAGI (reference sequence). V dropped 5 bases and J dropped 7 bases, with 21 bases sitting between them. The CDR3 here is CASSQPGGLSGEQYV. The CDR3, as DNA: TGTGCCAGCAGTCAGCCAGGGGGCCTTAGCGGGGAGCAGTACGTC.

CDR3 residues: CASSPLVSNTGELFF. The DNA for the CDR3 is TGTGCCAGCAGCCCCCTCGTCTCGAACACCGGGGAGCTGTTTTTT. The rearrangement links TRBV28 to TRBJ2-2; D is undetermined. The CDR3 consists of 15 residues. V was clipped by 6 bases and J by 0 bases, with 11 bases between them. Per the germline V gene, CDR1 is MDHEN and CDR2 is SYDVKM.

The gene calls are TRBV6-6 and TRBJ2-1, with TRBD1 identical over 9 bases. The CDR3 covers 15 residues. Trimming removed 3 bases from V and 4 bases from J; junction bases left unmatched: 4. The germline V gene encodes CDR1 MNHNY and CDR2 SVGAGI (reference sequence). DNA of the CDR3: TGTGCCAGCAGTTATTCCGGGACAGGGTACAATGAGCAGTTCTTC. Residues: CASSYSGTGYNEQFF.

The genes are TRBV28 and TRBJ1-1; D unclear. V shed 6 bases and J shed 4 bases, with 15 bases lying between them. The CDR3 loop spans 14 amino acids. Germline V gene sequence: CDR1 MDHEN, CDR2 SYDVKM. Here the CDR3 reads CASSREEAFTEAFF. Here the CDR3 DNA reads TGTGCCAGCAGCCGGGAGGAGGCGTTCACTGAAGCTTTCTTT.

This sequence joins TRBV5-1 and TRBJ2-1; 10 nucleotides agree with TRBD2. CDR3 size: 13 residues. Germline-derived CDR1 and CDR2 are SGHRS and YFSETQ. J was trimmed by 2 bases and V by 9 bases; bases with no gene match: 2. DNA for the CDR3: TGCGCCACGAGCGGGGGGGCCTACAATGAGCAGTTCTTC. Translation gives CATSGGAYNEQFF.

A few counts support this clone. Here the CDR3 reads CASSFVTGFHF. DNA of the CDR3: TGTGCCAGCAGTTTCGTAACAGGCTTCCACTTT. The chain recombines TRBV6-6 with TRBJ1-6; D may be TRBD1 (5 bases). The CDR3 covers 11 residues. Looked up from germline, CDR1 is MNHNY and CDR2 is SVGAGI (reference sequence). Trimming shortened V by 4 bases and J by 17 bases, and 12 bases separated the two germline ends.

The CDR3 bases are TGTGCCAGTCGATTCACAGGGGATACTGAAGCTTTCTTT. This gives the protein CASRFTGDTEAFF. The chain joins TRBV3-1 (or the pseudogene TRBV3-2) to TRBJ1-1; 7 bases line up with TRBD1. Germline trimming cut 9 bases from V and 5 bases from J; bases unmatched to any gene: 9. The length of the CDR3 is 13 residues. Germline V gene lookup returns CDR1 LGHDT and CDR2 YNNKEL (reference sequence).

The chain is built from TRBV28 and TRBJ2-3, with 10 bases lining up with TRBD2. CDR1 MDHEN and CDR2 SYDVKM come from the germline V gene. Unmatched junction bases numbered 10, after V lost 6 bases and J lost 7 bases. The CDR3 runs 15 residues. This CDR3 reads CASSPGLATSNTQYF. CDR3 coding DNA: TGTGCCAGCAGCCCGGGACTAGCGACGTCAAATACGCAGTATTTT.

The genes are TRBV7-9 and TRBJ1-1; the D is unclear. The CDR3 covers 14 residues. The germline V gene has CDR1 SEHNR and CDR2 FQNEAQ (reference sequence). V was pared by 10 bases and J by 0 bases, with 15 bases between. As DNA, the CDR3 is TGTGCCACTGTAATGGGGAGCATGAACACTGAAGCTTTCTTT. It is translated as CATVMGSMNTEAFF.